This T cell receptor beta chain was identified during a study of OX40 agonist ivuxolimab in advanced cancers. For the study in its entirety: Ivuxolimab, which targeted the costimulatory receptor OX40 (CD134), was an agonistic, fully human IgG2 monoclonal antibody. Intravenous ivuxolimab was administered to patients every 2 weeks at six dose levels: 0.01, 0.1, 0.3, 1.5, 3 and 10 mg/kg. Among the roughly 54 dose-escalation patients, approximately 20 had hepatocellular carcinoma, roughly 15 melanoma, 9 renal cell carcinoma and 9 head and neck cancer. The dose-escalation cohort was around 84% male with a mean age of around 64 years, ranging from roughly 20 to 80. Prior anti-PD-1, anti-PD-L1 or anti-CTLA-4 therapy was permitted, and roughly two fifths of dose-escalation patients had received checkpoint inhibitors. Partial responses occurred in three dose-escalation patients: two with cutaneous melanoma and one with hepatocellular carcinoma. The purpose of peripheral TCRbeta sequencing was to test whether ivuxolimab changed TCR sequence diversity and led to clonal T-cell expansion. The paper reports the monotherapy dose-escalation portion (N ≈ 52 patients) of the phase I ivuxolimab trial. Broad study findings and their caveats: After ivuxolimab, expanded clones were on average more numerous among CD8+ T cells than among CD4+ T cells. At doses from 0.1 to 3.0 mg/kg, clonal expansion was seen in both CD4+ and CD8+ blood T cells between baseline and week 6. In the 0.1-3.0 mg/kg groups, partial responders had among the lowest normalized peripheral clonal expansion, particularly in CD8+ T cells. Low levels of normalized T-cell clonal expansion were also seen in some nonresponding patients. The antigen specificity of the peripheral T cells that underwent clonal expansion was not determined.

Genomic DNA was isolated from the sorted cells so that the TCRbeta CDR3 region could be sequenced. TCRbeta CDR3 regions were sequenced using the immunoSEQ Assay. TCRdb retrieved this table from immuneACCESS and kept in-frame rearrangements only. Not all clones are present; in checked studies, unresolved V genes account for under half, and no reason is known for the remainder. Here the sample has 20,000 or so clones; roughly four fifths occur a single time. 13% to 15% of the sample rests with the top ten. The trial excluded patients who had a history of autoimmune disease or who were on systemic immunosuppression. Peripheral blood for TCR sequencing was drawn from every dose cohort at baseline, at cycle 4 day 1 and at cycle 7 day 1. The samples were drawn from a first-in-human, open-label, multicenter phase I dose-escalation trial of ivuxolimab. Adults with locally advanced or metastatic melanoma, renal cell carcinoma, hepatocellular carcinoma or head and neck squamous cell carcinoma were enrolled in the trial. CD4+ and CD8+ T cells were sorted separately from peripheral blood before TCR sequencing.

The CDR3 goes from the cysteine to the phenylalanine over 13 residues. The kept DNA is CDR3 alone, 39 bases in frame from the first base. Per the germline V gene, LGHNA is the CDR1 and YNFKEQ is the CDR2. V sheds 1 base and J sheds 6 bases, leaving 8 bases between their ends. This clone showed up just a few times. Its specific antigen is unknown. Within one base of it there is no much larger clone, and no base qualities were kept. The V and J segments used are TRBV4-2 and TRBJ2-3, with the D segment identity uncertain. This TCR was sampled from an adult with an advanced solid tumor such as melanoma, head and neck, liver or kidney cancer. The sample consisted of CD4+ or CD8+ T cells sorted from blood, taken in a trial of the OX40 agonist ivuxolimab. The DNA sequence follows: TGTGCCAGCAGCCAAGTAAAGGTCGATACGCAGTATTTT. It is translated as CASSQVKVDTQYF.